What follows are 27 T cell receptor beta chains derived from one specimen sequenced in a study of CD8 T cells in Susac syndrome. RNA in amounts of roughly 0.5 to 1 ug was reverse transcribed with random hexamers. TCRdb recomputed calls from the immunoSEQ multiplex PCR reads with MiXCR, one row per CDR3 protein. The sample comprises approximately 190,000 distinct CDR3 sequences, about 95% of which are singletons, and 0.093% rests with the top ten. Specimen: CD4+ T cells from PBMCs. The receptors stem from a human donor with multiple sclerosis.

The chain employs TRBV5-6 and TRBJ2-2; tentatively, D is TRBD1 (5 bases). The V end lost 0 bases, the J end lost 2 bases, and 14 bases lay between the germline ends. The CDR3 totals 17 residues. Germline V lookup: CDR1 SGHDT, CDR2 YYEEEE. The CDR3 is CASSLDLWGFNTGELFF. In DNA, the CDR3 is TGTGCCAGCAGCTTGGACCTGTGGGGCTTTAACACCGGGGAGCTGTTTTTT.

The chain carries TRBV9 and TRBJ2-1; D possibly matches TRBD1 or TRBD2 (5 bases each). V was trimmed by 0 bases and J by 5 bases, leaving 12 bases between them. The CDR3 covers 15 residues. Looked up from germline, CDR1 is SGDLS and CDR2 is YYNGEE. CDR3 in amino acids: CASSVGGGPNNEQFF. CDR3 nucleotides: TGTGCCAGCAGCGTAGGTGGGGGACCCAACAATGAGCAGTTCTTC.

The table lists this clonotype with a count of one. The V and J genes are TRBV20-1 and TRBJ1-6; 8 nucleotides agree with TRBD1. V was pared by 3 bases and J by 10 bases, with 5 bases of the junction left unmatched. Germline CDR1 DFQATT, CDR2 SNEGSKA (reference sequence). There are 13 residues in the CDR3. DNA of the CDR3: TGCAGTGCTAGGGACAGGGCGGGCTCACCCCTCCACTTT. Translated, it gives CSARDRAGSPLHF.

The chain carries TRBV30 and TRBJ2-1; 7 nucleotides line up with TRBD2. This CDR3 has 14 residues. Germline CDR1 is GTSNPN and CDR2 is SVGIG (reference sequence). With 2 bases clipped from V and 2 bases from J, the junction kept 3 bases outside the gene matches. DNA for the CDR3: TGTGCCTGGAGTTCCCTAGCGGCCTACAATGAGCAGTTCTTC. It codes for CAWSSLAAYNEQFF.

V usage is TRBV29-1 and J usage is TRBJ1-2; D is possibly TRBD1 (5 bases). Germline assignment: CDR1 SQVTM and CDR2 ANQGSEA. V gave up 3 bases and J gave up 7 bases, with 15 bases separating them. There are 13 residues in the CDR3. This chain's CDR3 is CSVDLAGQRGYTF. The CDR3 region has the DNA TGCAGCGTTGACTTGGCAGGGCAACGTGGCTACACCTTC.

The chain combines TRBV12-3 or TRBV12-4 with TRBJ2-5; tentatively, D is TRBD2 (5 bases). Trimming shortened V by 3 bases and J by 5 bases, and 19 bases separated the two germline ends. The CDR3 totals 16 residues. The CDR3: CASSLRALGLGETQYF. CDR3 bases: TGTGCCAGCAGTTTGAGGGCCCTCGGGCTCGGCGAGACCCAGTACTTC.

The V gene is TRBV18, the J gene TRBJ2-1; no definite D call. V lost 3 bases, J lost 8 bases, and 5 bases lay in between. Germline CDR1 and CDR2: KGHSH and LQKENI. The CDR3 spans 11 residues. The CDR3 nucleotides read TGTGCCAGCTCACCGGTGGATGAGCAGTTCTTC. Encoded protein: CASSPVDEQFF.

In DNA form, the CDR3 reads TGTGCCAGCTCACCGACGCCTAGCGTCGAGCAGTACTTC. Amino acids: CASSPTPSVEQYF. The rearrangement links TRBV18 to TRBJ2-7; possible D gene TRBD2, 6 bases. This CDR3 comprises 13 residues. Germline CDR1 and CDR2: KGHSH and LQKENI. Trimming took 3 bases from V and 6 from J, leaving 12 bases between them.

In DNA form, the CDR3 reads TGTGCCAGCAGCTTGATGCAGGCCCGAGCGGAAGCTTTCTTT. Protein: CASSLMQARAEAFF. The rearrangement uses TRBV7-9 and TRBJ1-1; no firm D call. From germline, CDR1 is SEHNR and CDR2 FQNEAQ (reference sequence). The V and J ends lost 3 bases and 8 bases respectively, with 16 bases between them. The CDR3 has 14 residues.

The chain carries TRBV6-2 or TRBV6-3 and TRBJ1-2, with D perhaps TRBD1 (5 bases). V lost 6 bases, J lost 7 bases, and 21 bases lay in between. Germline CDR1 MNHEY, CDR2 SVGEGT. This CDR3 is 15 amino acids long. The CDR3 sequence: CASRHQKGRGSGYTF. DNA for the CDR3: TGTGCCAGCAGACATCAAAAGGGGCGAGGTAGTGGCTACACCTTC.

The rearrangement uses TRBV7-9 and TRBJ2-1; 11 bases line up with TRBD2. Germline V gene sequence: CDR1 SEHNR, CDR2 FQNEAQ (reference sequence). The CDR3 covers 15 residues. Unmatched junction bases numbered 7, after V lost 5 bases and J lost 7 bases. In DNA, the CDR3 is TGTGCCAGCAGCCCCCGACTAGCGGGGAGGAATGAGCAGTTCTTC. Residues: CASSPRLAGRNEQFF.

The chain has TRBV3-1 and TRBJ2-1; the D is unclear. The germline gives CDR1 LGHDT, CDR2 YNNKEL (reference sequence). CDR3 length: 16 residues. V was trimmed by 3 bases and J by 0 bases, leaving 12 bases between them. The CDR3 DNA sequence: TGTGCCAGCAGCCAGAGGACGGTCCGCTCCTACAATGAGCAGTTCTTC. It specifies CASSQRTVRSYNEQFF.

V is TRBV12-5 and J is TRBJ1-1; a weak D match, TRBD1 (6 bases). V was shortened by 1 base and J by 1 base, with 7 bases between the two germline ends. Germline V gene sequence: CDR1 LGHNT, CDR2 FRNRAP. The CDR3 contains 14 residues. The CDR3: CASGLGQANTEAFF. CDR3 nucleotides: TGTGCTAGTGGTTTGGGACAGGCGAACACTGAAGCTTTCTTT.

The chain joins TRBV20-1 to TRBJ1-2, with D perhaps TRBD1 (5 bases). This CDR3 comprises 15 residues. V dropped 6 bases and J dropped 0 bases, with 17 bases sitting between them. Germline CDR1 DFQATT, CDR2 SNEGSKA (reference sequence). CDR3 nucleotide sequence: TGCAGTGCCCCACCTACCACAGGAACTAACTATGGCTACACCTTC. Amino acids: CSAPPTTGTNYGYTF.

The V call is TRBV15, the J call TRBJ2-1; no clear D. V lost 8 bases and J 0 bases, leaving 23 bases between the germline ends. Germline values: CDR1 LNHNV, CDR2 YYDKDF (reference sequence). This CDR3 spans 18 amino acids. CDR3 amino acids: CATVRESRTISSYNEQFF. CDR3 sequence (DNA): TGTGCCACCGTCCGTGAATCCCGAACTATCAGCTCCTACAATGAGCAGTTCTTC.

The chain joins TRBV6-5 to TRBJ1-2; TRBD1 is a possible D gene (6 bases). CDR3 size: 13 residues. Germline lookup yields CDR1 MNHEY and CDR2 SVGAGI. Trimming pared 6 bases from V and 4 bases from J, leaving 12 bases between. The CDR3 region has the DNA TGTGCCAGCAGCCCCACAGGGATCTATGGCTACACCTTC. It specifies CASSPTGIYGYTF.

The chain uses TRBV20-1 and TRBJ2-7; D is unresolved. Trimming stripped 3 bases from V and 2 bases from J, with 11 bases between. The germline V gene has CDR1 DFQATT and CDR2 SNEGSKA (reference sequence). The CDR3 runs to 13 residues. For the CDR3, the DNA is TGCAGTGCTAGTGACCAAGACCCCTACGAGCAGTACTTC. Amino acid sequence: CSASDQDPYEQYF.

J is TRBJ1-1 and V is TRBV20-1; 10 bases match TRBD1. The CDR3 loop spans 14 amino acids. Germline CDR1 DFQATT, CDR2 SNEGSKA (reference sequence). The V segment lost 5 bases and the J segment 3 bases; nucleotides outside the gene matches: 6. CDR3 sequence reads: CSAPGTGADTEAFF. The CDR3, as DNA: TGCAGTGCTCCCGGGACAGGGGCGGACACTGAAGCTTTCTTT.

The genes are TRBV24-1 and TRBJ2-3, with 7 bases identical to TRBD2. Germline CDR1 is KGHDR and CDR2 is SFDVKD. This CDR3 has 14 residues. V gave up 4 bases and J gave up 8 bases; unmatched junction bases: 8. CDR3 loop: CATSDPTSDGTQYF. The DNA for the CDR3 is TGTGCCACCAGTGACCCTACTAGCGATGGTACGCAGTATTTT.

The CDR3 nucleotides read TGTGCCACCAGTGGACAGAACAATGAGCAGTTCTTC. Translating gives CATSGQNNEQFF. The genes are TRBV24-1 and TRBJ2-1; D perhaps matches TRBD1 (5 bases). The V gene's germline CDR1 is KGHDR and CDR2 SFDVKD. Trimming removed 5 bases at V and 5 bases at J, with 6 bases between. There are 12 residues in the CDR3.

The chain uses TRBV28 and TRBJ2-1; tentatively, D is TRBD1 (6 bases). The V end was cut by 10 bases, the J end by 6 bases, with 16 bases between. CDR1 MDHEN and CDR2 SYDVKM come from the germline V gene. This CDR3 is 13 amino acids long. This CDR3 reads CAIGQPPANEQFF. The CDR3 DNA sequence: TGTGCCATTGGACAGCCCCCCGCCAATGAGCAGTTCTTC.

The gene calls are TRBV20-1 and TRBJ2-5, with D possibly being TRBD1 or TRBD2 (5 bases each). Germline V gives CDR1 DFQATT, CDR2 SNEGSKA (reference sequence). The CDR3 spans 15 residues. The V gene lost 3 bases and the J gene lost 4 bases, with 18 bases spanning the gap. The CDR3, as DNA: TGCAGTGCTAGTGGGACCGCGGGCAGTTCAGAGACCCAGTACTTC. Translating it yields CSASGTAGSSETQYF.

The J gene is TRBJ1-1, the V gene TRBV20-1; D may be TRBD1 (5 bases). Germline V gene data show CDR1 as DFQATT and CDR2 as SNEGSKA (reference sequence). Trimming pared 6 bases from V and 5 bases from J, leaving 13 bases between. This CDR3 contains 12 residues. The CDR3: CSARGSTTEAFF. Here the CDR3 DNA reads TGCAGTGCCCGGGGGAGTACAACTGAAGCTTTCTTT.

V and J are TRBV24-1 and TRBJ2-1; maybe TRBD1 (5 bases). Germline CDR1 KGHDR, CDR2 SFDVKD. V lost 7 bases and J lost 1, with 7 bases in between. The length of the CDR3 is 13 residues. The CDR3 region is CATRDSSYNEQFF. CDR3 coding DNA: TGTGCCACCAGAGACAGTTCCTACAATGAGCAGTTCTTC.

The V gene is TRBV20-1, the J gene TRBJ2-4, with D uncertain. CDR3 length: 13 residues. Germline V CDR1 and CDR2: DFQATT, SNEGSKA (reference sequence). The V end was cut by 4 bases, the J end by 0 bases, with 7 bases between. The CDR3 DNA follows: TGCAGTGCTATAGACCCAGCCAAAAACATTCAGTACTTC. Translated: CSAIDPAKNIQYF.

This clonotype appeared a single time. The chain links TRBV3-1 to TRBJ2-7; the match to TRBD2 covers 11 bases. Germline CDR1 reads LGHDT; CDR2 reads YNNKEL (reference sequence). The CDR3 runs to 15 residues. V was clipped by 5 bases and J by 0 bases; unmatched bases: 3. The CDR3 DNA reads as TGTGCCAGCAGCGGTACTAGCGGGAGCTCCTACGAGCAGTACTTC. Amino acid sequence: CASSGTSGSSYEQYF.

V usage is TRBV3-1 and J usage is TRBJ2-3; the D call may be TRBD1 or TRBD2 (6 bases each). This CDR3 spans 14 amino acids. Per the germline V gene, CDR1 is LGHDT and CDR2 is YNNKEL (reference sequence). V gave up 6 bases and J gave up 2 bases, with 12 bases separating them. The CDR3: CASRPRGATDTQYF. The DNA for the CDR3 is TGTGCCAGCAGACCTAGGGGGGCCACAGATACGCAGTATTTT.